Shown below are 5 T cell receptor beta chains from a single sample sequenced in a study of T cell repertoires in aging, cancer and after chemotherapy (dated by TCRdb to between 2019 and 2020). Sequencing took place on an Illumina MiSeq. Rearranged TRB sequences spanning V, D and J segments were amplified in a multiplex touch-down PCR with a mixed TRB-A/B primer pool. TCRdb ran its own pipeline on the public reads, namely fastp trimming at Q25 and MiXCR clone calling, and kept in-frame beta chains. Each CDR3 protein gets just one entry, which takes the most common genes and DNA from the rows behind it. The sample table holds 10,000 to 15,000 distinct CDR3 sequences, of which 28% were seen once. The ten most abundant clones make up about 9.9% of the sample. TCR beta rearrangements were amplified from genomic DNA isolated from peripheral blood, not from sorted cells or RNA. Sequenced material: blood. These receptor sequences come from a human donor with a blood cancer.

The V call is TRBV7-9, the J call TRBJ2-3; D perhaps matches TRBD2 (6 bases). The CDR3 covers 15 residues. The germline V gene has CDR1 SEHNR and CDR2 FQNEAQ (reference sequence). V was trimmed by 5 bases and J by 1 base, leaving 13 bases between them. CDR3 loop: CASSNDASGTDTQYF. Here the CDR3 DNA reads TGTGCCAGCAGCAACGACGCTAGCGGCACAGATACGCAGTATTTT.

The CDR3 here is CASTGGGRGAYNEQFF. CDR3 sequence (DNA): TGTGCCAGCACTGGGGGGGGGCGGGGGGCCTACAATGAGCAGTTCTTC. V is TRBV6-2 or TRBV6-3 and J is TRBJ2-1; 8 bases agree with TRBD2. The length of the CDR3 is 16 residues. Germline V gives CDR1 MNHEY, CDR2 SVGEGT. The junction had 10 bases not matched to a gene; V was cut back by 7 bases and J by 2 bases.

Turning to this clonotype: A much larger clone lies a single base off, so this may be a read error. The chain combines TRBV5-6 with TRBJ2-7, with 8 bases aligning to TRBD2. The CDR3 length is 17 residues. Trimming cost V 2 bases and J 2 bases; bases outside gene matches: 12. Per germline, CDR1 SGHDT and CDR2 YYEEEE. CDR3 amino acids: CASSFGTSGLTTYEQYF. Written as DNA, the CDR3 is TGTGCCAGCAGCTTTGGAACTAGCGGACTCACAACCTACGAGCAGTACTTC.

This clonotype was seen repeatedly, ten times or more. CDR3 protein: CASSGGVATNEKLFF. In DNA form, the CDR3 reads TGTGCCAGCAGTGGGGGAGTTGCAACTAATGAAAAACTGTTTTTT. The V gene is TRBV6-5, the J gene TRBJ1-4; weak D call: TRBD1 (5 bases). Trimming shortened V by 5 bases and J by 0 bases, and 10 bases separated the two germline ends. Germline V lookup: CDR1 MNHEY, CDR2 SVGAGI. The CDR3 is made up of 15 amino acids.

By share, this clonotype ranks as medium-sized. This chain links TRBV29-1 with TRBJ2-5; D possibly corresponds to TRBD1 (6 bases). CDR3 length equals 13 residues. Germline values: CDR1 SQVTM, CDR2 ANQGSEA. Trimming took 2 bases from V and 4 from J, leaving 11 bases between them. This CDR3 reads CSVEPRGGETQYF. DNA of the CDR3: TGCAGCGTTGAACCCAGGGGTGGAGAGACCCAGTACTTC.